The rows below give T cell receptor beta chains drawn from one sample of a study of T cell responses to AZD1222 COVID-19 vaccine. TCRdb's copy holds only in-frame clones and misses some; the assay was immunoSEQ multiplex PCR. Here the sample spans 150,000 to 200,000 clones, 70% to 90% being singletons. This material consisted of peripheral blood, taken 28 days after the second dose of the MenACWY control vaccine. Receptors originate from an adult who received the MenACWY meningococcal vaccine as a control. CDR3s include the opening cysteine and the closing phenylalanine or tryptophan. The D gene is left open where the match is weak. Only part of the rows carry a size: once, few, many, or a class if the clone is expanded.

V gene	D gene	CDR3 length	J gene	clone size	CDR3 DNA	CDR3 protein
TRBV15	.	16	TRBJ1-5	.	TGTGCCACCAGCAGAGATCCCCGGGGCAGCAATCAGCCCCAGCATTTT	CATSRDPRGSNQPQHF
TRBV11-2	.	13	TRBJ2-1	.	TGTGCCAGCAGCCCCGAATCTAACCAGGCCCGGTTCTTC	CASSPESNQARFF
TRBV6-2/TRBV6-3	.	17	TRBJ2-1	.	TGTGCCAGCAGTTACTCGGGGGCGACAGGTTGGAACAATGAGCAGTTCTTC	CASSYSGATGWNNEQFF
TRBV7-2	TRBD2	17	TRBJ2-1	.	TGTGCCAGCAGCTTAGCCCCCGGACTAGCGGGGGACAATGAGCAGTTCTTC	CASSLAPGLAGDNEQFF
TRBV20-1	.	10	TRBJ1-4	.	TGCAGTGCCCGTGATGAAAAACTGTTTTTT	CSARDEKLFF
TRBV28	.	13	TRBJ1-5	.	TGTGCCAGCAGTACCGGGAACAATCAGCCCCAGCATTTT	CASSTGNNQPQHF
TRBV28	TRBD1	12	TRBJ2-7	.	TGTGCCAGCACCGGACAGGGTAACGAGCAGTACTTC	CASTGQGNEQYF
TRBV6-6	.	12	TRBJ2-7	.	TGTGCCAGCAGTATCGTCACGGGGGAGCAGTACTTC	CASSIVTGEQYF
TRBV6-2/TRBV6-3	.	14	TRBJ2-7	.	TGTGCCAGCAGTTACTCCGGCCGGGGTTACGAGCAGTACTTC	CASSYSGRGYEQYF
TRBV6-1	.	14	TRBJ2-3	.	TGTGCCAGCAGTGAGGAACCTAGCACAGATACGCAGTATTTT	CASSEEPSTDTQYF
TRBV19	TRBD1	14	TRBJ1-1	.	TGTGCCAGTTCCCGGGACAGGGGGAACACTGAAGCTTTCTTT	CASSRDRGNTEAFF
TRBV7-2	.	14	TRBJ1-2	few	TGTGCCAGCAGCTTAGCGCTCGGAGACGATGGCTACACCTTC	CASSLALGDDGYTF
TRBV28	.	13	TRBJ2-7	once	TGTGCCAGCAGGCCCCCCGTTGCCTACGAGCAGTACTTC	CASRPPVAYEQYF
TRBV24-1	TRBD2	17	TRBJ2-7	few	TGTGCCACCAGTGATGGCACTCTAGCGGGTGCACCTGGAGAGCAGTACTTC	CATSDGTLAGAPGEQYF
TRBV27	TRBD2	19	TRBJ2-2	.	TGTGCCAGCAGTTTTTCCGGGCTAGCGGGAGGGCTTGGCACCGGGGAGCTGTTTTTT	CASSFSGLAGGLGTGELFF
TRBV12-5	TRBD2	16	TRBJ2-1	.	TGTGCTAGTGGTTTGATGGCTAGCGGGAAGTACAATGAGCAGTTCTTC	CASGLMASGKYNEQFF